This T cell receptor (beta chain) was captured in a study of regulatory T cells in long-lasting Graves disease (dated by TCRdb to about 2021). Study-wide context: To count as having persistent Graves' disease, a patient had to have received antithyroid drug treatment for over 5 years with TSH receptor autoantibodies remaining persistently positive. The study was registered as a clinical trial and conducted in China. In the clinical cohort, patients with persistent Graves' disease had used antithyroid drugs for an average of approximately eleven years. Persistent Graves' disease patients were compared with newly diagnosed Graves' disease patients by peripheral blood TCR sequencing and RNA sequencing. A total of roughly 35 samples underwent TCR sequencing: roughly 13 from persistent and around 20 from newly diagnosed Graves' disease patients. Results the study describes overall, beyond this receptor: TRBV28, TRBJ1-2 and TRBJ2-5 were preferentially used in persistent disease, while TRBV20-1 and TRBJ2-1 were favored in newly diagnosed disease. Sequencing and analysis were restricted to the TCR beta chain. The authors acknowledged the small sample size as a limitation that may reduce accuracy. Patients with persistent disease shared more public clonotypes (approximately 2,500) than newly diagnosed patients did (around 980). Lower TCR Shannon entropy and fewer highly expanded clones were observed in persistent Graves' disease patients than in newly diagnosed patients, which suggested clonal expansion. Only peripheral blood was studied, because thyroid tissue, the primary lesion, was inaccessible.

Library creation used multiplex PCR. Sequencing was performed on an Illumina HiSeq 4000. TCR beta libraries were built with iRepertoire HTBI primers and Arm-PCR amplification of CDR3 regions. Gel purification was performed on PCR products prior to sequencing. The paper's processing steps were these. Gene usage analysis of CDR3 amino acid clonotypes used the 55 to 65 TRBV and 12 to 15 TRBJ segments found across samples. Filtered high-quality paired reads were merged into contigs using COPE and FqMerger. BLAST was used to align contigs to IMGT TRBV, TRBD and TRBJ reference genes, and CDR3 was defined according to IMGT. Highly expanded clones were defined as clonotypes with a frequency above 0.1%. Repertoire diversity was measured by Shannon entropy, and V-J evenness by the Gini coefficient. Clonotypes shared by more than one individual were considered public. TCRdb applied fastp at Q25 and MiXCR to the public reads, then kept only in-frame beta chains. Under each unique CDR3 protein, matching rows form one entry showing the most common genes and DNA. These V and J calls rely on TCRdb rather than the paper's analysis. In all, the sample holds hundreds of thousands of distinct CDR3 sequences, and under 25% of those were seen once. The top ten hold about 7% of the sample.

This clonotype was observed many times. Its antigen has not been determined. Qualities for individual bases were not recorded, and no much larger clone is one base off. This specimen's time point label, interpreted: persistent/refractory GD, antithyroid drugs over 5 years with positive TRAb. For both TCR sequencing and RNA sequencing, RNA was extracted from PBMCs using TRIzol. Graves' disease was diagnosed according to American Thyroid Association guidelines. Patients were recruited from an endocrinology department in Xi'an, China. Each patient gave 7 to 9.5 milliliters of peripheral blood, collected in an EDTA anticoagulant tube. Ficoll Paque Plus density gradient separation was used to isolate PBMCs, and no additional T cell sorting was done. An Agilent 2100 Bioanalyzer and agarose gel were used to check RNA quality, while a NanoDrop 2000 measured RNA concentration. CDR1 and CDR2 are read off the germline V gene (reference sequence) as LNHDA and SQIVND. Cut back by 3 bases and 8 bases, the V and J ends lie 7 bases apart. Inclusive of the bounding cysteine and phenylalanine, the CDR3 is 11 residues long. Only the CDR3 part of the read is kept: 33 bases, read in frame from the first base.

The source of this sequence is a female donor with Graves disease. The sample consisted of peripheral blood mononuclear cells (PBMCs), taken when the disease was refractory, from a patient treated with antithyroid drugs. The V gene is TRBV19 and the J gene is TRBJ1-2; the D segment cannot be called with confidence. Here the CDR3 is given as CASSIAEGYTF. The bases are TGTGCCAGTAGTATCGCGGAAGGCTACACCTTC.